The present entry profiles one T cell receptor beta chain with its context. Its target is not known. The read ends 3 residues before the CDR3 terminus; that terminus is restored from the germline J gene. The CDR3 runs to 11 residues. V lost 6 bases and J lost 3, with 5 bases in between. The germline CDR1 and CDR2 sequences are SEHNR and FQNEAQ (reference sequence). CVID meant reduced serum IgG, IgA and/or IgM plus specific antibody deficiency. Sequencing was performed with immunoSEQ multiplex PCR; in TCRdb, only in-frame clones are kept and a portion is missing. Listed here are about 14,000 clones without any singletons, the top ten holding 9%. The data are from a study of T cell clonality in common variable immunodeficiency. Study-level results: Fewer deletions and N-nucleotide insertions were reportedly seen in common variable immunodeficiency TCR beta sequences. What drives increased CVID clonality needs T cell subpopulation sequencing. Links between repertoire features and CVID complications were heterogeneity-limited. Compared with controls, CVID subjects had fewer shared TCRbeta clones.

The chain links TRBV7-9 to TRBJ1-1; D is unclear. The origin of this receptor is a human donor with common variable immunodeficiency. The sample comprised peripheral blood mononuclear cells. The CDR3 sequence: CASRRDTEAFF. CDR3 bases read: TGTGCCAGCAGACGGGACACTGAA.